These 2 T cell receptor beta chains were sequenced from one sample in a study of vaccination and CD4 T cells after COVID-19 (dated by TCRdb to 2022 to 2024). The library was produced with PCR. Instrument used: Illumina iSeq 100. At the Johns Hopkins FTIC core, DNA from the cultured CD4+ T cells underwent TCR sequencing with the Oncomine TCR Beta short-read assay. Clones were called with MiXCR by TCRdb after fastp trimmed the public reads at Q25, and only in-frame beta chains were retained. Entries are consolidated by CDR3 protein sequence, retaining the most common genes and DNA. Counted in this sample were approximately 6,000 distinct CDR3 sequences; more than 50% of them appeared once. 20% to 25% of the sample rests with the top ten. This sample's treatment or condition label indicates: approximately 9-day PBMC culture with coronavirus spike peptide pools or control peptides (ViraFEST assay). These receptors' antigens are unknown.

Material: CD4+ T cells from blood, cultured in vitro. The receptors stem from a human donor who had recovered from COVID-19.

V usage is TRBV5-1 and J usage is TRBJ1-3; tentative D call: TRBD1 (6 bases). Trimming pared 6 bases from V and 3 bases from J, leaving 7 bases between. Germline V gene sequence: CDR1 SGHRS, CDR2 YFSETQ. This CDR3 has 12 amino acids. Written as DNA, the CDR3 is TGCGCCAGCATGGACAGTGGAAACACCATATATTTT. This codes for CASMDSGNTIYF.

The chain is built from TRBV6-1 and TRBJ1-5; 11 bases are shared with TRBD1. Germline V gene data show CDR1 as MNHNS and CDR2 as SASEGT. This CDR3 comprises 16 residues. Trimming took 5 bases from V and 6 from J; bases not matched to a gene: 9. For the CDR3, the DNA is TGTGCCAGCAGTCCAGCGGACAGGGGGCAGGGTCAGCCCCAGCATTTT. Its protein is CASSPADRGQGQPQHF.